Below are 27 T cell receptor beta chains sequenced from a single sample in a study of T-cell reconstitution after alpha-beta-depleted transplantation in children. Unique molecular identifiers were built into the TCRbeta library. Each CDR3 protein is one row after TCRdb ran MiXCR on the PCR reads. The sample has a few hundred thousand distinct CDR3 sequences, around 12% seen once. The sequencing used PBMCs from the stem cell graft donor, collected from the stem cell graft. These receptor sequences come from a human donor who donated a stem cell graft to a child with combined immunodeficiency.

This clonotype came up many times. The CDR3, as DNA: TGTGCCAGCAGTTACGGTGGGACCTATGGCTACACCTTC. This translates into CASSYGGTYGYTF. The chain combines TRBV6-5 with TRBJ1-2; TRBD1 might be the D (5 bases). Between the trimmed V and J ends, which lost 2 bases and 4 bases, there was a span of 8 bases. Looked up from germline, CDR1 is MNHEY and CDR2 is SVGAGI. This CDR3 spans 13 amino acids.

V and J are TRBV11-2 and TRBJ2-2; 15 bases match TRBD2. With 5 bases clipped from V and 3 bases from J, the junction kept 13 bases outside the gene matches. The CDR3 has 20 residues. CDR1 is SGHAT and CDR2 is FQNNGV in the germline V gene. The CDR3 loop is CASSPSGLAGGPGDTGELFF. The CDR3 bases are TGTGCCAGCAGCCCTTCCGGACTAGCGGGGGGGCCAGGTGACACCGGGGAGCTGTTTTTT.

The rearrangement links TRBV3-1 to TRBJ2-4, with 9 bases that match TRBD2. CDR3 length equals 15 residues. In germline, CDR1 is LGHDT, CDR2 YNNKEL (reference sequence). Trimming removed 4 bases from V and 6 bases from J; junction bases left unmatched: 7. DNA of the CDR3: TGTGCCAGCAGCCCTAAGGGAGCGGGAGGAAACATTCAGTACTTC. It yields the protein CASSPKGAGGNIQYF. Full variable domain (missing parts from reference TRBV3-1 and TRBJ2-4): DTAVSQTPKYLVTQMGNDKSIKCEQNLGHDTMYWYKQDSKKFLKIMFSYNNKELIINETVPNRFSPKSPDKAHLNLHINSLELGDSAVYFCASSPKGAGGNIQYFGAGTRLSVL.

This clonotype came up many times. The chain has TRBV27 and TRBJ1-2, with D perhaps matching TRBD1 (6 bases). V was trimmed by 0 bases and J by 6 bases, leaving 11 bases between them. This CDR3 is built from 14 residues. CDR1 MNHEY and CDR2 SMNVEV come from the germline V gene (reference sequence). This CDR3 is CASSLSGGPHGYTF. DNA for the CDR3: TGTGCCAGCAGTTTATCGGGGGGGCCTCATGGCTACACCTTC.

There are a few counts of this clonotype. V usage is TRBV5-6 and J usage is TRBJ1-1; D is unclear. Per the germline V gene, CDR1 is SGHDT and CDR2 is YYEEEE. Deletions cut 5 bases from V and 8 bases from J, with 13 bases between. The CDR3 is made up of 12 amino acids. CDR3 residues: CASRYLWGEAFF. CDR3 bases: TGTGCCAGCAGATATCTCTGGGGAGAAGCTTTCTTT. Full variable domain (missing parts from reference TRBV5-6 and TRBJ1-1): DAGVTQSPTHLIKTRGQQVTLRCSPKSGHDTVSWYQQALGQGPQFIFQYYEEEERQRGNFPDRFSGHQFPNYSSELNVNALLLGDSALYLCASRYLWGEAFFGQGTRLTVV.

This clonotype was seen at least ten times. The J gene is TRBJ2-1, the V gene TRBV24-1, with a weak D call TRBD1 (6 bases). The CDR3 loop spans 13 amino acids. CDR1 is KGHDR, CDR2 SFDVKD, per germline. Trimming left V 7 bases short and J 7 bases short, with 13 bases between. CDR3 sequence reads: CATRQGAGNEQFF. DNA of the CDR3: TGTGCCACCAGACAGGGAGCCGGGAATGAGCAGTTCTTC.

This clonotype has only a few counts. V gene TRBV29-1 combines with J gene TRBJ2-7, with a possible D match to TRBD2 (5 bases). The CDR3 runs 14 residues. Trimming took 4 bases from V and 3 from J, leaving 16 bases between them. The germline V gene encodes CDR1 SQVTM and CDR2 ANQGSEA. CDR3 in DNA: TGCAGCGTTGGGCAGGACTTCCTTCTCTACGAGCAGTACTTC. This codes for CSVGQDFLLYEQYF.

Ten or more counts support this clonotype. J is TRBJ1-4 and V is TRBV5-1; 7 nucleotides line up with TRBD1. V gave up 4 bases and J gave up 4 bases; unmatched junction bases: 4. The length of the CDR3 is 14 residues. CDR1 and CDR2 (germline): SGHRS, YFSETQ. CDR3 in amino acids: CASSRRDSNEKLFF. CDR3 bases: TGCGCCAGCAGCCGCCGGGACAGTAATGAAAAACTGTTTTTT.

The chain employs TRBV7-9 and TRBJ1-2; tentative D call: TRBD1 (5 bases). V lost 5 bases and J 7 bases, leaving 14 bases between the germline ends. Per germline, CDR1 SEHNR and CDR2 FQNEAQ (reference sequence). CDR3 length: 13 amino acids. Here the CDR3 DNA reads TGTGCCAGCAGCCCAAGCGCAGGGCGTGGCTACACCTTC. It encodes CASSPSAGRGYTF.

This clonotype occurred a few times. The V gene is TRBV11-3, the J gene TRBJ2-1; D is unclear. Germline V gives CDR1 SGHNT, CDR2 YENEEA. CDR3 length: 15 amino acids. Trimming stripped 1 base from V and 4 bases from J, with 11 bases between. In nucleotides, the CDR3 is TGTGCCAGCAGCTTAGGAGGCCAGAGATACAATGAGCAGTTCTTC. This gives the protein CASSLGGQRYNEQFF.

There are many counts of this clonotype. The chain is built from TRBV11-2 and TRBJ2-3; D may be TRBD2 (7 bases). CDR3 length equals 17 residues. Trimming stripped 5 bases from V and 0 bases from J, with 18 bases between. Germline-derived CDR1 and CDR2 are SGHAT and FQNNGV. CDR3 sequence: CASSVLGGATSTDTQYF. The DNA for the CDR3 is TGTGCCAGCAGCGTATTAGGGGGGGCAACTAGCACAGATACGCAGTATTTT.

This clonotype was seen more than once but under ten times. The chain combines TRBV20-1 with TRBJ1-1, with D possibly matching TRBD1 (6 bases). The germline gives CDR1 DFQATT, CDR2 SNEGSKA (reference sequence). The CDR3 has 15 amino acids. V dropped 1 base and J dropped 6 bases, with 18 bases sitting between them. CDR3: CSARGGESRGPEAFF. The CDR3 nucleotides read TGCAGTGCTAGAGGGGGTGAAAGCAGGGGCCCTGAAGCTTTCTTT.

This clonotype was counted between two and nine times. The chain carries TRBV11-3 and TRBJ2-1, with D tentatively TRBD1 (7 bases). Germline values: CDR1 SGHNT, CDR2 YENEEA. The CDR3 runs to 15 residues. V was cut by 5 bases and J by 3 bases, with 14 bases left in between. CDR3 sequence reads: CASSPQGGNYNEQFF. In DNA form, the CDR3 reads TGTGCCAGCAGCCCCCAGGGGGGAAACTACAATGAGCAGTTCTTC.

As concerns this clonotype: Just one base apart from a much larger clone, this may be a read error. The V gene is TRBV7-6, the J gene TRBJ1-3, with 7 bases aligning to TRBD1. This CDR3 region has 15 residues. Germline lookup yields CDR1 SGHVS and CDR2 FNYEAQ. V lost 5 bases to trimming and J lost 6 bases; unmatched junction nucleotides: 10. CDR3 amino acids: CASSKTGIAANTIYF. In DNA form, the CDR3 reads TGTGCCAGCAGCAAGACAGGGATAGCTGCAAACACCATATATTTT.

The gene calls are TRBV12-3 or TRBV12-4 and TRBJ2-7, with unresolved D. Trimming took off 6 bases at V and 2 bases at J, with 11 bases between the two ends. The CDR3 totals 13 residues. The DNA for the CDR3 is TGTGCCAGCAGCACGGATCACCCCTACGAGCAGTACTTC. This sequence encodes CASSTDHPYEQYF.

The rearrangement joins TRBV29-1 to TRBJ2-7; D is tentatively TRBD1 or TRBD2 (6 bases each). Per germline, CDR1 SQVTM and CDR2 ANQGSEA. There are 13 residues in the CDR3. Trimming removed 5 bases at V and 0 bases at J, with 11 bases between. CDR3 region: CSVSGAFSYEQYF. As DNA, the CDR3 is TGCAGCGTTTCGGGGGCTTTCTCCTACGAGCAGTACTTC.

The CDR3 sequence: CASSPRGGLDEQYF. CDR3 in DNA: TGTGCCAGCAGCCCGCGGGGGGGACTAGACGAGCAGTACTTC. The rearrangement links TRBV7-6 to TRBJ2-7; 9 bases are a match to TRBD2. Trimming at V came to 5 bases and at J to 5 bases, leaving 7 bases not matched to a gene. CDR3 length: 14 amino acids. Germline lookup yields CDR1 SGHVS and CDR2 FNYEAQ.

This clonotype was seen at least ten times. V usage is TRBV27 and J usage is TRBJ2-1; a weak D match, TRBD2 (6 bases). This CDR3 comprises 14 residues. V gave up 5 bases and J gave up 3 bases, with 11 bases separating them. The germline V gene has CDR1 MNHEY and CDR2 SMNVEV (reference sequence). The CDR3 here is CASSREVGYNEQFF. The DNA for the CDR3 is TGTGCCAGCAGTAGGGAGGTGGGCTACAATGAGCAGTTCTTC.

The sample holds a few counts of this clonotype. The V and J genes are TRBV9 and TRBJ2-7; TRBD2 matches 7 bases. With 4 bases clipped from V and 3 bases from J, the junction kept 10 bases outside the gene matches. This CDR3 comprises 15 residues. The germline V gene has CDR1 SGDLS and CDR2 YYNGEE. The CDR3 nucleotides read TGTGCCAGCAGCCCCGAGGGGAGGGTGGGCTACGAGCAGTACTTC. The encoded protein is CASSPEGRVGYEQYF.

This clonotype appeared a few times. The rearrangement uses TRBV6-1 and TRBJ1-1; TRBD1 might be the D (6 bases). This CDR3 has 14 residues. Germline V gene sequence: CDR1 MNHNS, CDR2 SASEGT. The V gene lost 7 bases and the J gene lost 1 base, with 13 bases spanning the gap. This chain's CDR3 is CASTQTGRNTEAFF. The CDR3 region has the DNA TGTGCCAGCACTCAAACAGGGCGGAACACTGAAGCTTTCTTT.

This clonotype was detected only a few times. The V gene is TRBV12-3 or TRBV12-4, the J gene TRBJ2-1; 8 bases line up with TRBD2. V shed 1 base and J 9 bases; nucleotides not matched to a gene: 11. The CDR3 length is 16 residues. The CDR3, as DNA: TGTGCCAGCAGTTTAGGTCTACAGCGGGAGATCTGTGAGCAGTTCTTC. Protein sequence: CASSLGLQREICEQFF.

V and J are TRBV5-1 and TRBJ2-1; D tentatively reads TRBD1 or TRBD2 (5 bases each). CDR3 length equals 15 residues. The germline CDR1 and CDR2 sequences are SGHRS and YFSETQ. V lost 4 bases to trimming and J lost 3 bases, with 14 bases between them. DNA for the CDR3: TGCGCCAGCAGCCCGGGACCGGCAAACTACAATGAGCAGTTCTTC. It encodes CASSPGPANYNEQFF.

This clonotype showed up many times. The CDR3 is CASSDIIGGTDTQYF. The CDR3 coding sequence is TGTGCCAGCAGTGACATCATAGGGGGCACAGATACGCAGTATTTT. J is TRBJ2-3 and V is TRBV6-4; TRBD1 is a possible D gene (5 bases). Germline V gene data show CDR1 as MRHNA and CDR2 as SNTAGT. V was pared by 2 bases and J by 1 base, with 10 bases between. The CDR3 runs 15 residues.

The V and J genes are TRBV6-2 or TRBV6-3 and TRBJ1-1; D gene uncertain. The V gene's germline CDR1 is MNHEY and CDR2 SVGEGT. V gave up 4 bases and J gave up 1 base, with 13 bases separating them. This CDR3 is built from 15 residues. The CDR3 sequence is CASSSSGSPNTEAFF. The CDR3 DNA reads as TGTGCCAGCAGTTCCTCGGGCAGCCCGAACACTGAAGCTTTCTTT.

This clonotype was counted ten times or more. The chain is built from TRBV27 and TRBJ1-1; D uncertain. Germline-derived CDR1 and CDR2 are MNHEY and SMNVEV (reference sequence). CDR3 size: 13 residues. With 3 bases removed from V and 7 bases from J, the gap between germline ends came to 12 bases. The CDR3 sequence is CASSLSGLSEAFF. The CDR3 region has the DNA TGTGCCAGCAGTTTGTCTGGGCTGAGTGAAGCTTTCTTT.

The rearrangement joins TRBV7-3 to TRBJ2-6; the D gene is possibly TRBD2 (6 bases). Trimming took 5 bases from V and 0 from J, leaving 11 bases between them. The CDR3 runs to 16 residues. Germline V gene lookup returns CDR1 SGHTA and CDR2 FQGTGA. This CDR3 reads CASSPGLSSGANVLTF. The CDR3 DNA is TGTGCCAGCAGCCCGGGACTGAGCTCTGGGGCCAACGTCCTGACTTTC.

The chain is built from TRBV9 and TRBJ2-1; tentative D call: TRBD1 (6 bases). Germline loops: CDR1 SGDLS, CDR2 YYNGEE. The CDR3 length is 14 residues. V was pared by 4 bases and J by 4 bases, with 12 bases between. CDR3 DNA: TGTGCCAGCAGCATCCGGGACACTTACAATGAGCAGTTCTTC. Translating gives CASSIRDTYNEQFF.